The clone carrying this TCR beta chain came up many times. Its antigen remains unidentified. Expressed TCRB transcripts were sequenced because the entire RNA isolate underwent reverse transcription. Sequencing was performed with immunoSEQ multiplex PCR; in TCRdb, only in-frame clones are kept and a portion is missing. Of approximately 170,000 clones in the sample, approximately 8% are singletons; the top ten hold roughly 0.5%. This record belongs to a study of beta chain features in type 1 diabetes. V lost 0 bases and J lost 0, with 6 bases in between. This CDR3 comprises 16 residues. Germline lookup yields CDR1 LNHNV and CDR2 YYDKDF (reference sequence). Whole-study findings and limits: Shorter TCRB CDR3s, moderately but significantly so, marked every one of the four CD4+ subsets in Type 1 diabetes patients. The study found fewer insertions and more deletions at VDJ junctions in type 1 diabetes patients. Possible PCR preference for shorter templates applied equally to patients and controls.

Sequenced sample: central memory CD4+ T cells from blood. This TCR came from a man between 18 and 35 years old with type 1 diabetes. This rearrangement joins TRBV15 to TRBJ2-6; D is unresolved. The CDR3 region has the DNA TGTGCCACCAGCAGAGATGCAGTCTCTGGGGCCAACGTCCTGACTTTC. Its translation: CATSRDAVSGANVLTF.